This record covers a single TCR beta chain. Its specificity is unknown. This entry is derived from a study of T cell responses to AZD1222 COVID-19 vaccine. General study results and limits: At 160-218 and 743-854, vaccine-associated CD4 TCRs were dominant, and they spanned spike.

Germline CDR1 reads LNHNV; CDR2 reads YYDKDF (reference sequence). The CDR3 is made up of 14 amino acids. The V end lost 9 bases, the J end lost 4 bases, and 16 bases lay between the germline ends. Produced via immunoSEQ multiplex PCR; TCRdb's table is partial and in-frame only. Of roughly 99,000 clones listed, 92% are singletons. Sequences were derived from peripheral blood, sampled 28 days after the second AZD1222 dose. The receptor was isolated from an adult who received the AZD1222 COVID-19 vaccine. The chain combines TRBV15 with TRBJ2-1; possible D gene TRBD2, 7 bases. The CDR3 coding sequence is TGTGCCACGCTAAACGGGGGGCCTTACAATGAGCAGTTCTTC. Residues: CATLNGGPYNEQFF.